Detailed here is one T cell receptor beta chain. Assay: immunoSEQ multiplex PCR; the TCRdb copy retains only in-frame clones and omits some. This table has 400,000 to 450,000 clones, around 93% appearing once. Trimming cost V 6 bases and J 8 bases; bases outside gene matches: 10. CDR1 and CDR2 (germline): MNHNY, SVGAGI (reference sequence). The CDR3 consists of 15 residues. These data are taken from a study of Ad26.COV2.S vaccination and SARS-CoV-2 variants. About the study: Ad26.COV2.S, an intramuscular injection, was given once or twice 56 days apart.

Treatment of the sample: about 20 received Ad26.COV2.S at low or high dose, single or two shots; 5 received placebo; per-sample allocation not given. Each sample was drawn 63 days after the first injection (of vaccine or placebo). Spike of the Wuhan-strain SARS-CoV-2 was expressed by an Ad26 vector, which formed the vaccine. The TCR was taken from a person between 18 and 59 years old who received the Ad26.COV2.S COVID-19 vaccine or a placebo. The chain combines TRBV6-6 with TRBJ1-5; 10 nucleotides agree with TRBD1. The source material was peripheral blood, sampled in a trial of Ad26.COV2.S vaccine versus placebo. The CDR3 reads CASSQTGGRWEPQHF. In nucleotides, the CDR3 is TGTGCCAGCAGCCAGACAGGGGGCCGGTGGGAGCCCCAGCATTTT.